This TCR beta chain was identified in a study of blood T cells in healthy people across ages. Combining a sample-barcoded 5' primer with a J-beta primer mix, a second PCR ran for roughly 7 to 11 cycles. A 12-random-nucleotide template-switch adaptor tagged each cDNA molecule. Using its own MiXCR run on the 5' RACE reads, TCRdb lists one record per CDR3 protein. The top ten hold roughly 31% of the sample, which has about 680,000 distinct CDR3 sequences, approximately 49% seen once. This clonotype was counted between two and nine times. Its antigen is as yet unknown. The donors, aged about 6 to 100, were healthy Caucasians from Russia. Findings of the study overall: Samples with more naive T cells showed higher observed beta diversity.

V was clipped by 4 bases and J by 1 base, with 6 bases between them. The CDR3 totals 13 residues. Per germline, CDR1 MNHEY and CDR2 SVGAGI. The J gene is TRBJ2-3, the V gene TRBV6-5; D unclear. Sequencing was done on a sample of blood. The source is a woman in her sixties in good health. The CDR3 spells CASSFPGTDTQYF. The CDR3, as DNA: TGTGCCAGCAGTTTTCCGGGCACAGATACGCAGTATTTT.